This TCR beta chain was captured in a study of blood T cell repertoires in COVID-19. Study overall: Specimens from acute and convalescent COVID-19 originated in the United States, Italy and Spain. The cDNA or gDNA used as material had been derived from T cells, B-cell-depleted T cells, or PBMCs.

The authors' processing: Amplification with reference gene primers provided the estimates of nucleated cell counts. Generated by immunoSEQ multiplex PCR, the TCRdb table keeps only in-frame clones and is missing some. V and J calls and clone size are copied from that table; D and trimming were computed from the DNA. This sample has roughly 77,000 clones, with less than 80% found just once. Sequencing input: peripheral blood. The receptor was derived from a man aged 55-75 years with active or convalescent COVID-19.

The DNA for the CDR3 is TGTGCCAGCAGGGATCGGGGGGGTGGAGAGACCCAGTACTTC. This codes for CASRDRGGGETQYF. The chain uses TRBV2 and TRBJ2-5; TRBD2 aligns across 8 bases. The CDR3 contains 14 residues. Germline V CDR1 and CDR2: SNHLY, FYNNEI. J was trimmed by 4 bases and V by 6 bases; bases with no gene match: 7.